This TCR beta chain was recorded in a study of Ad26.COV2.S vaccination and SARS-CoV-2 variants. The germline V gene has CDR1 LNHDA and CDR2 SQIVND (reference sequence). Trimming shortened V by 1 base and J by 5 bases, and 11 bases separated the two germline ends. CDR3 length: 14 residues. Treatment denoted: some 20 received Ad26.COV2.S at low or high dose, single or two shots; roughly five received placebo; per-sample allocation not given. Day 63 after the first injection of vaccine or placebo was the sampling time. Donation was by an adult aged 18-55 years who was in Boston. Using immunoSEQ multiplex PCR, the repertoire was profiled, and TCRdb retains in-frame clones only, with some absent. This repertoire shows around 400,000 clones, over 75% found once; its top ten account for 1.9%.

The sample here was peripheral blood, taken in a trial of Ad26.COV2.S vaccine versus placebo. The sequence derives from a person between 18 and 65 years old who received the Ad26.COV2.S COVID-19 vaccine or a placebo. The J gene is TRBJ2-5, the V gene TRBV19, with unresolved D. This CDR3 is CASSIAVLRETQYF. The CDR3 nucleotides are TGTGCCAGTAGTATAGCGGTACTAAGGGAGACCCAGTACTTC.